The present TCR beta chain was sequenced within a study of blood T cell repertoires in COVID-19. Study-level information: COVID-19 samples from acute and convalescent phases originated in the United States, Italy and Spain. Nucleic acid was either cDNA or gDNA, and it came from T cells, B-cell-depleted T cells, or PBMCs.

Original methodology: Counts of nucleated cells, estimated from reference gene primer amplification, were obtained. The repertoire was sequenced with immunoSEQ multiplex PCR; TCRdb's copy has only in-frame clones and lacks some. V, J and clone size derive from that table, while D and trimming were established from the DNA sequence. The sample includes about 290,000 clones, roughly 85% of them seen just once. The CDR3 contains 14 residues. The sequencing sample was made of peripheral blood. The TCR sequence derives from a woman younger than 45 with active or convalescent COVID-19. The chain is built from TRBV21-1 and TRBJ2-1; the table's D call TRBD2 went unverified against the DNA. TRBV21-1 is deemed a pseudogene. In nucleotides, the CDR3 is TGTGCCAGCACGGGAGGAAGCTCCTACAATGAGCAGTTCTTC. Translating gives CASTGGSSYNEQFF.